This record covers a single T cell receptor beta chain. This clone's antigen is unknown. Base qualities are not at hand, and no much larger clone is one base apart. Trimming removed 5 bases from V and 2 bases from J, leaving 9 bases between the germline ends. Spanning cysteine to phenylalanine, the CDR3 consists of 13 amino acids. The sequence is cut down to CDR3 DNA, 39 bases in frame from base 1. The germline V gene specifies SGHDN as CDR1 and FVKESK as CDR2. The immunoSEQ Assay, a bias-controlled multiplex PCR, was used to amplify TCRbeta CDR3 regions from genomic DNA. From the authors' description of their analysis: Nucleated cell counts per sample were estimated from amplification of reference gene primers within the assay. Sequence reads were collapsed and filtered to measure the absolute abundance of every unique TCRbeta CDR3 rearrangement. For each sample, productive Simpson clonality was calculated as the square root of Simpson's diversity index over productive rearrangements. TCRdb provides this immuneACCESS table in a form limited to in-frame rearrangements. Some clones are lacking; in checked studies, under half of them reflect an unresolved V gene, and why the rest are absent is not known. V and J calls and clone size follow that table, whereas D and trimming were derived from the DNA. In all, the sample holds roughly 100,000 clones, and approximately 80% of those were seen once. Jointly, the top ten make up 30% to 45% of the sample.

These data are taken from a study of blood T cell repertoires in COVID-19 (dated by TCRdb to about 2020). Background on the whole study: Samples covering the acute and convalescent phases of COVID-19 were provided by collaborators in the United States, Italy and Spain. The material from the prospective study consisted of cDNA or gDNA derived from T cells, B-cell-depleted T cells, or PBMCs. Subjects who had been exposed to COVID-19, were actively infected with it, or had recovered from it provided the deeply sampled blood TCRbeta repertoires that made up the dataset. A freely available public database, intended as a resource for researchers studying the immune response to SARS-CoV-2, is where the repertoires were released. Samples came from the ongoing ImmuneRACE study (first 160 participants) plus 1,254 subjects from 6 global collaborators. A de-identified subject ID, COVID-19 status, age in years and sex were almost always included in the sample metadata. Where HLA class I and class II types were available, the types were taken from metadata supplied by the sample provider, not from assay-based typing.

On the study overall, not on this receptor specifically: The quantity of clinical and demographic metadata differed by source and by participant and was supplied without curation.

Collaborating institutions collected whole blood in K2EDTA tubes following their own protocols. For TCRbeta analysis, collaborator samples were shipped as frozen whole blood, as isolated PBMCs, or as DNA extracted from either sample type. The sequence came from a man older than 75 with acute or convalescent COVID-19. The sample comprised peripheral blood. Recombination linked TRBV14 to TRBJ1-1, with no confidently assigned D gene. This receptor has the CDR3 CASSEGLNTEAFF. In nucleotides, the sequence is TGTGCCAGCAGCGAAGGACTTAACACTGAAGCTTTCTTT.